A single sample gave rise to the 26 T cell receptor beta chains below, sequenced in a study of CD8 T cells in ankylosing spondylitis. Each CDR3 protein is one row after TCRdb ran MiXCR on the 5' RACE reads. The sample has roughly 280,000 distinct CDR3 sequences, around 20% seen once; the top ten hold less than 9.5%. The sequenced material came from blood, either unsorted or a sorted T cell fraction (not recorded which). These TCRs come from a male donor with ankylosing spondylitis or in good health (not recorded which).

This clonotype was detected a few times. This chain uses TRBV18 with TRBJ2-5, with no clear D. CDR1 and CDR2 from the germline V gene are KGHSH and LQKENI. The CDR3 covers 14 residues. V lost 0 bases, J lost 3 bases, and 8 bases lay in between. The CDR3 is CASSPPLTKETQYF. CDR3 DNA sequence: TGTGCCAGCTCACCACCACTGACCAAAGAGACCCAGTACTTC.

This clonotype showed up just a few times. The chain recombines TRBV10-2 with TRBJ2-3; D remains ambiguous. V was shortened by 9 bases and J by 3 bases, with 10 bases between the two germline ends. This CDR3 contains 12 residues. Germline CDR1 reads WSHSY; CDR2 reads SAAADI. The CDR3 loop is CASRPSTDTQYF. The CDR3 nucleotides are TGCGCCAGTCGGCCTAGTACAGATACGCAGTATTTT.

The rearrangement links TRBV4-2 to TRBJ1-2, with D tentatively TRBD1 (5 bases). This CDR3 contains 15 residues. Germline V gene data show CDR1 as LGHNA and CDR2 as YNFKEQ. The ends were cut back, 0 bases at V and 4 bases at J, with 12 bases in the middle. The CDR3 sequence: CASSQDPDSPYGYTF. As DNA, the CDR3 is TGTGCCAGCAGCCAAGATCCCGACAGCCCCTATGGCTACACCTTC.

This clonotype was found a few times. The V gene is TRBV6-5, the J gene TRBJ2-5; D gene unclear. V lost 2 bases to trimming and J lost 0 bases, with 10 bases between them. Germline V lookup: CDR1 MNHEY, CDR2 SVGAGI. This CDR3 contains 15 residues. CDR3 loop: CASSYDTSNQETQYF. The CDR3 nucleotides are TGTGCCAGCAGTTACGACACATCAAACCAAGAGACCCAGTACTTC.

In nucleotides, the CDR3 is TGCAGCGTAGTCGGGGTACGTGGCTACACCTTC. It yields the protein CSVVGVRGYTF. V is TRBV29-1 and J is TRBJ1-2; D gene unclear. Germline V gives CDR1 SQVTM, CDR2 ANQGSEA. The CDR3 totals 11 residues. Trimming shortened V by 6 bases and J by 7 bases, and 12 bases separated the two germline ends.

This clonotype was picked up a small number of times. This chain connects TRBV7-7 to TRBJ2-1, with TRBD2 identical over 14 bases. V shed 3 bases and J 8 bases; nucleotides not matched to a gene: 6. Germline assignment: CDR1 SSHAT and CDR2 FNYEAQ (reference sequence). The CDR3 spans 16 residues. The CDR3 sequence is CASSLTGTSGSDEQFF. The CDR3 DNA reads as TGTGCCAGCAGCTTGACCGGGACTAGCGGGAGCGATGAGCAGTTCTTC.

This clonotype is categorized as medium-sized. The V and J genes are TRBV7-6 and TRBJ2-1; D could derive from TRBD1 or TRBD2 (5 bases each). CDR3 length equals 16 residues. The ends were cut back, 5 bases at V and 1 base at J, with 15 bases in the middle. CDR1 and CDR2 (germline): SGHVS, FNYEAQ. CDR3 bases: TGTGCCAGCAGCCCCTTGTTAGGGGAGTCCTACAATGAGCAGTTCTTC. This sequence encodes CASSPLLGESYNEQFF.

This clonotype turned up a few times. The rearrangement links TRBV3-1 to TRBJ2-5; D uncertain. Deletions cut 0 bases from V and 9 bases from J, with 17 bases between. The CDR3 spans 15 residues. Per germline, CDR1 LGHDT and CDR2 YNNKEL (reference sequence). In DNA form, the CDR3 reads TGTGCCAGCAGCCAAGATATCGTAAAGGGCCGGGCCCAGTACTTC. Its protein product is CASSQDIVKGRAQYF.

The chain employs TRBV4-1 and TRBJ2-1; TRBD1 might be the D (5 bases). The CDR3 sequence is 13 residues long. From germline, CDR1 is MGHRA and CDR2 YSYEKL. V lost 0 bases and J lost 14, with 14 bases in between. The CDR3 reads CASSQERGFSEFF. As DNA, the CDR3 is TGCGCCAGCAGCCAAGAAAGGGGATTCTCTGAGTTCTTC.

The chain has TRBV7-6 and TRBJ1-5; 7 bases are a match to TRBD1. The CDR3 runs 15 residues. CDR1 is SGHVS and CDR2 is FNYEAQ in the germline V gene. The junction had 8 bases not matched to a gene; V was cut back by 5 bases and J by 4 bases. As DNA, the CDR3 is TGTGCCAGCAGCCCCGGGACAGTAATAAATCAGCCCCAGCATTTT. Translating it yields CASSPGTVINQPQHF. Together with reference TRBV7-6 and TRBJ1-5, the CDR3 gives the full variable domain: GAGVSQSPRYKVTKRGQDVALRCDPISGHVSLYWYRQALGQGPEFLTYFNYEAQQDKSGLPNDRFSAERPEGSISTLTIQRTEQRDSAMYRCASSPGTVINQPQHFGDGTRLSIL.

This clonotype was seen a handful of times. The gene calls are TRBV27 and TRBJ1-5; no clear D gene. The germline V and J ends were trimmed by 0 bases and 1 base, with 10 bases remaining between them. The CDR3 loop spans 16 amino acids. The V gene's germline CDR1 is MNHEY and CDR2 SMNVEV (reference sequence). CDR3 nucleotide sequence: TGTGCCAGCAGTTTATCGGGTCCGTGGAGCAATCAGCCCCAGCATTTT. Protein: CASSLSGPWSNQPQHF.

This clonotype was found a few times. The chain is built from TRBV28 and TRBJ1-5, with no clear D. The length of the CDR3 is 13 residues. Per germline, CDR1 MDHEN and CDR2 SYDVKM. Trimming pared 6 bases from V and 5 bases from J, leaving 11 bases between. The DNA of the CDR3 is TGTGCCAGCAGGGGCCACGGTGATCAGCCCCAGCATTTT. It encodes CASRGHGDQPQHF.

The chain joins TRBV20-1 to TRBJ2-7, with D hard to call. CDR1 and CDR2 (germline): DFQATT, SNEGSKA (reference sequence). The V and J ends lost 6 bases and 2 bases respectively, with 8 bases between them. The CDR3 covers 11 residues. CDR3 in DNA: TGCAGTGCGCGAAGCGCCTACGAGCAGTACGTC. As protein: CSARSAYEQYV.

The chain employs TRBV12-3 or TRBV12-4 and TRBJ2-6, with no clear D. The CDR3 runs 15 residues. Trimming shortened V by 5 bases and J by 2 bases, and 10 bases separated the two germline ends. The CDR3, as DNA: TGTGCCAGCAGTCCGACACTTCCTGGGGCCAACGTCCTGACTTTC. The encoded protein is CASSPTLPGANVLTF.

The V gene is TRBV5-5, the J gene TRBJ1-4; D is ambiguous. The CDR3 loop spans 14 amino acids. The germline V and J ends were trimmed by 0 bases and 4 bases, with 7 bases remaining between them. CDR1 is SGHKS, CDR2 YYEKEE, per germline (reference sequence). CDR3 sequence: CASSLVGRNEKLFF. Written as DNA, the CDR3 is TGTGCCAGCAGCTTGGTAGGGCGTAATGAAAAACTGTTTTTT. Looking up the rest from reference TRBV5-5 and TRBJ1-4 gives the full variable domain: DAGVTQSPTHLIKTRGQQVTLRCSPISGHKSVSWYQQVLGQGPQFIFQYYEKEERGRGNFPDRFSARQFPNYSSELNVNALLLGDSALYLCASSLVGRNEKLFFGSGTQLSVL.

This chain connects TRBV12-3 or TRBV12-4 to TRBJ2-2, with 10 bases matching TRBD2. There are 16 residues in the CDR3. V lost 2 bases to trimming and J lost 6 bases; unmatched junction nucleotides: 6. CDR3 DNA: TGTGCCAGCAGTTTAACTCTAGCGGGAGACCCCGGGGAGCTGTTTTTT. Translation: CASSLTLAGDPGELFF.

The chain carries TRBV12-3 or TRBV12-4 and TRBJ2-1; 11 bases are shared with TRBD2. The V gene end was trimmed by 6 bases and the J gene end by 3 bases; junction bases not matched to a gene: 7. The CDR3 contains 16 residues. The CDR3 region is CASRPNLAGGYNEQFF. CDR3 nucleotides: TGTGCCAGCAGACCTAACCTAGCGGGAGGCTACAATGAGCAGTTCTTC.

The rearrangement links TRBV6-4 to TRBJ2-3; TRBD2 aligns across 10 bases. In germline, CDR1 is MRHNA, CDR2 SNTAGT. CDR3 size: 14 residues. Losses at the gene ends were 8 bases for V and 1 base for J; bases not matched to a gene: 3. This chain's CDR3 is CASRAGGGTDTQYF. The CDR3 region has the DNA TGTGCCAGCCGAGCGGGGGGGGGCACAGATACGCAGTATTTT.

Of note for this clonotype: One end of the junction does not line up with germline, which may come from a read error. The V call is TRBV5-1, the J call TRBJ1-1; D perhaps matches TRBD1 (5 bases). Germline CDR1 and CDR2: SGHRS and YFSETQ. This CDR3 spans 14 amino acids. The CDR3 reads CASTLAVDTKKAFF. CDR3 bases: TGCGCCAGCACCTTGGCGGTGGACACAAAGAAAGCTTTCTTT.

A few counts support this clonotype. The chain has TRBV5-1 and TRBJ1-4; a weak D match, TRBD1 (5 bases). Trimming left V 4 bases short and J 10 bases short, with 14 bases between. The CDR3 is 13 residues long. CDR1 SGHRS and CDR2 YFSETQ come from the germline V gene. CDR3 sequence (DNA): TGCGCCAGCAGCGATGGGACGACGGGAAAACTGTTTTTT. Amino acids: CASSDGTTGKLFF.

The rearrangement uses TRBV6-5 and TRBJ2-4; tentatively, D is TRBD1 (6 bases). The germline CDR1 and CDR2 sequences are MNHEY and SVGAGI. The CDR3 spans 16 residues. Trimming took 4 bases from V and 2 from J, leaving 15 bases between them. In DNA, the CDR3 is TGTGCCAGCAGTTCATCCACAGGGATATCCAAAAACATTCAGTACTTC. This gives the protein CASSSSTGISKNIQYF.

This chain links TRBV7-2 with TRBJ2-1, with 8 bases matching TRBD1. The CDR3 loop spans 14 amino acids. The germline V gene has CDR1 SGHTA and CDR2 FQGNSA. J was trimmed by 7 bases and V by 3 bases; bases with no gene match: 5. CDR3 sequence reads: CASSFGQGRNEQFF. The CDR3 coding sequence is TGTGCCAGCAGCTTTGGACAGGGTAGAAATGAGCAGTTCTTC.

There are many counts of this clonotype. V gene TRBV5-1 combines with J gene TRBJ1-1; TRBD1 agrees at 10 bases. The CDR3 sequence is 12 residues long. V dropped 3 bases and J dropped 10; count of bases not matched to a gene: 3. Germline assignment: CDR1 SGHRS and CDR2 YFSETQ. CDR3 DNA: TGCGCCAGCAGCTGGGGACAGGGGATAGCTTTCTTT. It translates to CASSWGQGIAFF.

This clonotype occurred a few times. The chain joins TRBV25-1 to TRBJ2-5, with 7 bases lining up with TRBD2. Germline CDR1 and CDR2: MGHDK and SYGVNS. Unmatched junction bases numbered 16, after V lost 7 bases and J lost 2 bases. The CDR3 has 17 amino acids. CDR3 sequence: CASTGGRVGSVQETQYF. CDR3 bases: TGTGCCAGCACTGGAGGGAGGGTTGGATCGGTACAAGAGACCCAGTACTTC.

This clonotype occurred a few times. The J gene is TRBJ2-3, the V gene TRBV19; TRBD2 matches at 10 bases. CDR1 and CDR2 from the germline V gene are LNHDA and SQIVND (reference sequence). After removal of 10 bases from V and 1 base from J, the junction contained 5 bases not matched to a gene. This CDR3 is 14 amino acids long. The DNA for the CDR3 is TGTGCCACCTCAGGGACTAGCGGCACAGATACGCAGTATTTT. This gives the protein CATSGTSGTDTQYF.

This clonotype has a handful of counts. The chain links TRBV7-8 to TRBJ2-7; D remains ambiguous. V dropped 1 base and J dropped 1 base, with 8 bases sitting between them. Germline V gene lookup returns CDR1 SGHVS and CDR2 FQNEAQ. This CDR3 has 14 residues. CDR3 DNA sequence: TGTGCCAGCAGCTTAGACGGCAGTTCCTACGAGCAGTACGTC. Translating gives CASSLDGSSYEQYV.